The clone carrying this T cell receptor beta chain was seen a few times. Its antigen is as yet unknown. This CDR3 spans 16 amino acids. Trimming shortened V by 0 bases and J by 6 bases, and 16 bases separated the two germline ends. The germline V gene has CDR1 KGHSH and CDR2 LQKENI. The data derive from a study of beta chain features in type 1 diabetes. Overall study results and limits: cDNA sequencing could over-represent cells with high TCR expression. The study found fewer insertions and more deletions at VDJ junctions in type 1 diabetes patients.

The authors reverse transcribed all of the isolated RNA, so sequencing captured expressed TCRB transcripts. The protocol was immunoSEQ multiplex PCR, while the TCRdb copy is restricted to in-frame clones and leaves out a portion. The sample consists of about 410,000 clones, approximately 15% of them appearing once. The receptor comes from a man aged 25-45 years in good health. The V and J genes are TRBV18 and TRBJ2-3, with D possibly being TRBD2 (6 bases). Sequencing was done on a sample of naive CD4+ T cells from blood. CDR3 in amino acids: CASSPPSPGREDTQYF. The CDR3 coding sequence is TGTGCCAGCTCACCACCGTCGCCAGGACGGGAGGATACGCAGTATTTT.